Listed below are T cell receptor beta chains from one sample, sequenced in a study of CD8+CD57+ T cells in acquired aplastic anemia. A single record per CDR3 protein comes from TCRdb applying MiXCR to the reads. This sample has approximately 130,000 distinct CDR3 sequences; under 65% occur once, and the top ten carry 29%. The specimen sequenced was sorted CD4+, CD8+, or CD8+CD57+ T cells (not recorded which) from PBMCs. All receptors come from a human donor with aplastic anemia. Both conserved end residues are part of each CDR3. A D gene is named only where the DNA matches it firmly. Only part of the rows carry a size: once, few, many, or a class if the clone is expanded.

CDR3 protein: CSALPGRLNTEAFF
CDR3 DNA: TGCAGTGCTTTGCCGGGACGGCTGAACACTGAAGCTTTCTTT
D gene: NA
clone size: few
V gene: TRBV20-1
J gene: TRBJ1-1

CDR3 protein: CASSLDHEQYF
CDR3 DNA: TGTGCCAGCAGCTTAGACCACGAGCAGTACTTC
D gene: NA
clone size: NA
V gene: TRBV7-6
J gene: TRBJ2-7

CDR3 protein: CASSQVKDTDTQYF
CDR3 DNA: TGCGCCAGCAGCCAAGTTAAGGACACAGATACGCAGTATTTT
D gene: NA
clone size: few
V gene: TRBV4-3
J gene: TRBJ2-3

CDR3 protein: CASSEMSGGSGTDTQYF
CDR3 DNA: TGTGCCAGCAGTGAGATGAGCGGGGGTTCCGGCACAGATACGCAGTATTTT
D gene: TRBD2
clone size: NA
V gene: TRBV6-1
J gene: TRBJ2-3

CDR3 protein: CASSRGLASYEQYF
CDR3 DNA: TGTGCCAGCAGCAGGGGACTAGCTTCCTACGAGCAGTACTTC
D gene: TRBD2
clone size: NA
V gene: TRBV27
J gene: TRBJ2-7

CDR3 protein: CASSLAGGAAEGIVGTLEAFF
CDR3 DNA: TGTGCCAGCAGCTTAGCCGGGGGGGCTGCCGAAGGGATTGTGGGGACTCTTGAAGCTTTCTTT
D gene: NA
clone size: many
V gene: TRBV7-6
J gene: TRBJ1-1

CDR3 protein: CSASGRSSYEQYF
CDR3 DNA: TGCAGTGCTAGCGGGAGGAGCTCCTACGAGCAGTACTTC
D gene: TRBD2
clone size: once
V gene: TRBV20-1
J gene: TRBJ2-7

CDR3 protein: CASSGQLWGAEQYF
CDR3 DNA: TGTGCCAGCAGCGGGCAATTGTGGGGGGCGGAGCAGTACTTC
D gene: NA
clone size: many
V gene: TRBV13
J gene: TRBJ2-7

CDR3 protein: CASSLAREITDTQYF
CDR3 DNA: TGTGCCAGCAGTTTGGCCCGCGAGATCACAGATACGCAGTATTTT
D gene: NA
clone size: few
V gene: TRBV28
J gene: TRBJ2-3

CDR3 protein: CASSWTMDTEAFF
CDR3 DNA: TGTGCCAGCAGCTGGACGATGGACACTGAAGCTTTCTTT
D gene: NA
clone size: NA
V gene: TRBV7-2
J gene: TRBJ1-1

CDR3 protein: CATSRDSGGPLGEKLFF
CDR3 DNA: TGTGCCACCAGCAGAGATAGTGGGGGGCCGCTTGGAGAAAAACTGTTTTTT
D gene: NA
clone size: NA
V gene: TRBV15
J gene: TRBJ1-4

CDR3 protein: CAISDYDRLGLLAGTDTQYF
CDR3 DNA: TGTGCCATCAGTGACTACGATAGGCTCGGTCTTCTGGCGGGAACAGATACGCAGTATTTT
D gene: NA
clone size: NA
V gene: TRBV10-3
J gene: TRBJ2-3

CDR3 protein: CASSGGVGGSREAFF
CDR3 DNA: TGCGCCAGCAGCGGAGGGGTGGGGGGGAGTCGTGAAGCTTTCTTT
D gene: NA
clone size: NA
V gene: TRBV4-3
J gene: TRBJ1-1

CDR3 protein: CASSLGQKRYF
CDR3 DNA: TGTGCCAGCAGCTTAGGACAAAAGAGGTACTTC
D gene: NA
clone size: many
V gene: TRBV7-8
J gene: TRBJ2-4

CDR3 protein: CAISVPSGSSSSAPDRDF
CDR3 DNA: TGTGCCATCAGTGTACCTAGCGGGAGCTCCTCCTCGGCACCTGACCGGGACTTC
D gene: TRBD2
clone size: NA
V gene: TRBV10-3
J gene: TRBJ2-7

CDR3 protein: CASSPKLQGQVPYEQYF
CDR3 DNA: TGTGCCAGCAGCCCCAAGCTCCAGGGACAGGTCCCCTACGAGCAGTACTTC
D gene: TRBD1
clone size: many
V gene: TRBV11-1
J gene: TRBJ2-7

CDR3 protein: CASSPNLRDSGANVLTF
CDR3 DNA: TGCGCCAGCAGCCCTAACTTAAGAGACTCTGGGGCCAACGTCCTGACTTTC
D gene: NA
clone size: NA
V gene: TRBV10-1
J gene: TRBJ2-6

CDR3 protein: CAITLEASSTDTQYF
CDR3 DNA: TGTGCCATAACCCTAGAGGCATCCTCCACAGATACGCAGTATTTT
D gene: NA
clone size: NA
V gene: TRBV10-3
J gene: TRBJ2-3

CDR3 protein: CASSLLGGPSGEQYF
CDR3 DNA: TGTGCCAGCAGCTTGCTCGGGGGCCCCTCTGGGGAGCAGTACTTC
D gene: NA
clone size: NA
V gene: TRBV5-4
J gene: TRBJ2-7

CDR3 protein: CASSRSGASTDTQYF
CDR3 DNA: TGCGCCAGCAGCCGAAGCGGGGCGAGCACAGATACGCAGTATTTT
D gene: TRBD2
clone size: many
V gene: TRBV4-1
J gene: TRBJ2-3

CDR3 protein: CASSSAGIQETQYF
CDR3 DNA: TGTGCCAGCAGCTCGGCAGGGATCCAAGAGACCCAGTACTTC
D gene: NA
clone size: NA
V gene: TRBV7-9
J gene: TRBJ2-5

CDR3 protein: CASSDWGQGETQYF
CDR3 DNA: TGTGCCAGCAGTGATTGGGGGCAGGGGGAGACCCAGTACTTC
D gene: NA
clone size: NA
V gene: TRBV25-1
J gene: TRBJ2-5

CDR3 protein: CASVRGTNQETQYF
CDR3 DNA: TGTGCCAGCGTACGGGGGACAAACCAAGAGACCCAGTACTTC
D gene: NA
clone size: many
V gene: TRBV6-1
J gene: TRBJ2-5

CDR3 protein: CASSQDHPKNLAEQYF
CDR3 DNA: TGTGCCAGCAGCCAAGATCACCCAAAGAATCTCGCCGAGCAGTACTTC
D gene: NA
clone size: few
V gene: TRBV3-1
J gene: TRBJ2-7

CDR3 protein: CATSDLRTGANVLTF
CDR3 DNA: TGTGCCACCAGTGATTTGAGGACTGGGGCCAACGTCCTGACTTTC
D gene: NA
clone size: NA
V gene: TRBV24-1
J gene: TRBJ2-6

CDR3 protein: CSALLLGRAGDEQFF
CDR3 DNA: TGCAGTGCTCTCTTATTGGGGAGGGCCGGAGATGAGCAGTTCTTC
D gene: TRBD2
clone size: NA
V gene: TRBV20-1
J gene: TRBJ2-1

CDR3 protein: CATSEPPSGEQFF
CDR3 DNA: TGTGCCACCAGTGAACCACCGAGCGGTGAGCAGTTCTTC
D gene: NA
clone size: NA
V gene: TRBV24-1
J gene: TRBJ2-1

CDR3 protein: CAITSGGMGDEQFF
CDR3 DNA: TGTGCCATCACTAGCGGGGGGATGGGGGATGAGCAGTTCTTC
D gene: TRBD2
clone size: NA
V gene: TRBV10-3
J gene: TRBJ2-1

CDR3 protein: CASSTQGWGPEAFF
CDR3 DNA: TGTGCCAGCAGCACCCAGGGTTGGGGGCCTGAAGCTTTCTTT
D gene: NA
clone size: NA
V gene: TRBV7-2
J gene: TRBJ1-1

CDR3 protein: CASSPPQGPNTEAFF
CDR3 DNA: TGTGCCAGTTCACCGCCACAGGGGCCGAACACTGAAGCTTTCTTT
D gene: TRBD1
clone size: NA
V gene: TRBV19
J gene: TRBJ1-1

CDR3 protein: CASSNGQGDYNEQFF
CDR3 DNA: TGCGCCAGCAGCAACGGACAGGGGGATTACAATGAGCAGTTCTTC
D gene: TRBD1
clone size: few
V gene: TRBV10-1
J gene: TRBJ2-1

CDR3 protein: CASRWTADYNEQFF
CDR3 DNA: TGTGCCAGCAGGTGGACGGCAGACTACAATGAGCAGTTCTTC
D gene: NA
clone size: NA
V gene: TRBV19
J gene: TRBJ2-1

CDR3 protein: CATSEREDTGELFF
CDR3 DNA: TGTGCCACCAGTGAGCGGGAGGACACCGGGGAGCTGTTTTTT
D gene: TRBD2
clone size: NA
V gene: TRBV24-1
J gene: TRBJ2-2

CDR3 protein: CASSGTALTETQYF
CDR3 DNA: TGCGCCAGCAGTGGGACGGCACTGACGGAGACCCAGTACTTC
D gene: NA
clone size: many
V gene: TRBV10-2
J gene: TRBJ2-5

CDR3 protein: CASSEGTVFNSPLHF
CDR3 DNA: TGTGCCAGCAGTGAAGGGACAGTCTTTAATTCACCCCTCCACTTT
D gene: NA
clone size: NA
V gene: TRBV2
J gene: TRBJ1-6

CDR3 protein: CASSLMDGDEAFF
CDR3 DNA: TGTGCTAGCAGCTTAATGGACGGGGACGAAGCTTTCTTT
D gene: NA
clone size: NA
V gene: TRBV7-7
J gene: TRBJ1-1

CDR3 protein: CASIGASGVTYEQYF
CDR3 DNA: TGCGCCAGCATAGGGGCTAGCGGGGTTACCTACGAGCAGTACTTC
D gene: TRBD2
clone size: NA
V gene: TRBV10-2
J gene: TRBJ2-7

CDR3 protein: CASSLGLNQPQHF
CDR3 DNA: TGTGCCAGCAGCTTGGGACTAAATCAGCCCCAGCATTTT
D gene: NA
clone size: few
V gene: TRBV7-3
J gene: TRBJ1-5

CDR3 protein: CASSLNRGTYNEQFF
CDR3 DNA: TGTGCCAGCAGCTTAAACAGGGGAACCTACAATGAGCAGTTCTTC
D gene: TRBD1
clone size: many
V gene: TRBV7-6
J gene: TRBJ2-1

CDR3 protein: CATSDRATRQGVNEQFF
CDR3 DNA: TGTGCCACCAGTGATCGGGCAACAAGACAGGGGGTTAATGAGCAGTTCTTC
D gene: TRBD1
clone size: once
V gene: TRBV24-1
J gene: TRBJ2-1

CDR3 protein: CAISDSSGQETQYF
CDR3 DNA: TGTGCCATCAGTGACTCTAGCGGGCAAGAGACCCAGTACTTC
D gene: TRBD2
clone size: NA
V gene: TRBV10-3
J gene: TRBJ2-5

CDR3 protein: CASSRGQTGPLNTIYF
CDR3 DNA: TGTGCCTCCAGCAGAGGTCAGACAGGACCCTTGAACACCATATATTTT
D gene: NA
clone size: once
V gene: TRBV15
J gene: TRBJ1-3

CDR3 protein: CASSTRARGEAFF
CDR3 DNA: TGTGCCAGTAGTACCCGAGCGAGGGGCGAAGCTTTCTTT
D gene: NA
clone size: NA
V gene: TRBV19
J gene: TRBJ1-1

CDR3 protein: CARCFRADTEAFF
CDR3 DNA: TGTGCCAGATGTTTTCGGGCGGACACTGAAGCTTTCTTT
D gene: NA
clone size: NA
V gene: TRBV12-3/TRBV12-4
J gene: TRBJ1-1

CDR3 protein: CSARDFYEQYF
CDR3 DNA: TGCAGTGCCCGGGACTTCTACGAGCAGTACTTC
D gene: NA
clone size: many
V gene: TRBV20-1
J gene: TRBJ2-7

CDR3 protein: CASSEQTGTEAFF
CDR3 DNA: TGTGCCAGCAGTGAACAAACAGGGACTGAAGCTTTCTTT
D gene: NA
clone size: NA
V gene: TRBV25-1
J gene: TRBJ1-1